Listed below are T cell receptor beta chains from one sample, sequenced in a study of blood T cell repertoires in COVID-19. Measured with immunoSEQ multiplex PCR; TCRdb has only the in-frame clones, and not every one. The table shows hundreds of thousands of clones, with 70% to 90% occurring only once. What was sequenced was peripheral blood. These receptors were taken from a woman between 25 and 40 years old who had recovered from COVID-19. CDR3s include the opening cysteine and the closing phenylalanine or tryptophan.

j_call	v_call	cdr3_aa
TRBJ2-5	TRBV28	CASSFEGRETQYF
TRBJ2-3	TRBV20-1	CSASPTGTGSDTQYF
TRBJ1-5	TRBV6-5	CASSYSGRDQPQHF
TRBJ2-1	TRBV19	CASASGTSDIRQFF
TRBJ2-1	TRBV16	CASSSRAHEQFF
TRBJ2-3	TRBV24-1	CASQGAGTDTQYF
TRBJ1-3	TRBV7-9	CASSSADRGAGNTIYF
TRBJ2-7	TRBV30	CAWISRRGNYEQYF
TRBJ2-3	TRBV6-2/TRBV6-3	CASSHTLWASGVTDTQYF
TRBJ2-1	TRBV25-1	CASSESLGPYNEQFF
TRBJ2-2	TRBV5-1	CASSLAGIFIGELFF
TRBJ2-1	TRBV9	CASSLYSGPYNEQFF
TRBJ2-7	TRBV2	CASSDPRPYEQYF
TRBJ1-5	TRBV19	CASSGQGMAQPQHF
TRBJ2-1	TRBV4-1	CASSQTLLAGASYNEQFF
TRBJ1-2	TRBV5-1	CASSVTGGSLDGYTF
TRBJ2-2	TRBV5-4	CASSLGSRDRVRGGELFF
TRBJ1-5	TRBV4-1	CASSQPTGESNQPQHF
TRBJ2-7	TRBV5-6	CASSLIALALRSSYEQYF
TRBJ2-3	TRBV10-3	CAISESMSSGSWADTQYF
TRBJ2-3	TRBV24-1	CATSDRPGTGFGDTQYF
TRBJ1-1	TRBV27	CASSYQANTEAFF
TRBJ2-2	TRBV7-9	CASSLSAGGDTGELFF
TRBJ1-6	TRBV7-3	CASSSGQYSPLHF
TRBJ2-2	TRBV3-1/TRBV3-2	CASSLPSSSGPGELFF
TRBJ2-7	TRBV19	CASSSNQGITYEQYF
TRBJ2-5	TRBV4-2	CASSRRVFRTSDQETQYF
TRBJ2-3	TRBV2	CASSETQAGTQYF
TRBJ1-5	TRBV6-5	CASRGQGRDQPQHF
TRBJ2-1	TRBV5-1	CASSLERGYEQFF
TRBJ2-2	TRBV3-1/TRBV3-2	CASSQNEDGVNTGELFF
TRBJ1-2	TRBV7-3	CASSLTGGGYTF
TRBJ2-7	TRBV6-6	CASSQAGYEQYF
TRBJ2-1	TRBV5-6	CASSLLTSGRATDEQFF
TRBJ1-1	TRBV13	CASSLRLGALNTEAFF
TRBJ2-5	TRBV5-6	CASSYGTGEETQYF
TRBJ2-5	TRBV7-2	CASSSRSGRTQETQYF
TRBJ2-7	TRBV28	CASSRNTGQQYF
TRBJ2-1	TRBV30	CAWEWTGTVNEQFF
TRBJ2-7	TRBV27	CASSYRDSPYEQYF
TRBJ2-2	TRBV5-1	CASSLQGAGTGELFF
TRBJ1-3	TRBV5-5	CASRRAGDTIYF
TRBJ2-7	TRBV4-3	CASSQSEASSYEQYF
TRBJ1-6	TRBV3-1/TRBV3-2	CASSSNLGGSPLHF
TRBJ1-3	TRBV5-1	CASSLKQGAGNTIYF
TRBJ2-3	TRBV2	CAGDRGGTDTQYF
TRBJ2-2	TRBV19	CASTPGQGPAGELFF
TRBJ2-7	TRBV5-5	CASSLLAGNEQYF
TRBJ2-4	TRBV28	CASSRQGFLAKNIQYF
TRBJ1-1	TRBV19	CASSEDSGDMNTEAFF
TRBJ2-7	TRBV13	CASSHRTSGSKYEQYF
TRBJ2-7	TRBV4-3	CASSQDGTGGEQYF